The T cell receptor beta chain described here comes from a study of cytomegalovirus exposure and HLA in healthy donors. In the study overall: Around 200 million T cells yielded roughly 100 million unique TCR beta sequences, as an earlier analysis found. Study observations and caveats: In a later analysis, HLA-associated TCR beta chains were more clonally expanded than equally common others.

The PCR was carried out with 60 Vbeta primers and 13 Jbeta primers. Using immunoSEQ multiplex PCR, the repertoire was profiled, and TCRdb retains in-frame clones only, with some absent. The repertoire holds some 120,000 clones, with approximately 80% as singletons. About this clone: Its target is not known.

This CDR3 contains 20 residues. Germline V gene lookup returns CDR1 SGHRS and CDR2 YFSETQ. V lost 2 bases, J lost 0 bases, and 14 bases stayed unmatched. This TCR was recovered from a man in his forties in good health and CMV-seropositive. Sequenced material: PBMCs. The rearrangement joins TRBV5-1 to TRBJ1-4, with TRBD1 matching 9 bases. The CDR3: CASSLPKDPGQGSTNEKLFF. Written as DNA, the CDR3 is TGCGCCAGCAGCTTACCAAAGGATCCGGGACAGGGATCAACTAATGAAAAACTGTTTTTT.